One T cell receptor beta chain is described in this entry. Its antigen is not identified. The sample belongs to a study of CD8 T cells in ankylosing spondylitis. Germline lookup yields CDR1 KGHDR and CDR2 SFDVKD. Losses at the gene ends were 3 bases for V and 7 bases for J; bases not matched to a gene: 12. This CDR3 contains 17 residues. Findings and caveats of the study: A motif in TCR beta, a set of eight highly homologous variants, appeared characteristic of ankylosing spondylitis blood. In synovial fluid and blood from reactive arthritis, some motif variants were previously reported. Disease-linked clones were reportedly significantly enriched in matched ankylosing spondylitis synovial fluid. Disease-linked clones bore a CD8+ phenotype, appearing relatively rarely in peripheral blood.

In making TCR beta libraries, quantitative 5'-RACE with molecular barcodes was used. Using its own MiXCR run on the 5' RACE reads, TCRdb lists one record per CDR3 protein. The sample yields 450,000 or so distinct CDR3 sequences, about 25% seen once. The clonotype comes from a male donor with ankylosing spondylitis. J is TRBJ2-2 and V is TRBV24-1; TRBD2 matches at 8 bases. The sequencing sample was made of blood, either unsorted or a sorted T cell fraction (not recorded which). CDR3 nucleotides: TGTGCCACCAGTGATCCCCTGCGGGGGGCAGATGGCGGGGAGCTGTTTTTT. Its translation: CATSDPLRGADGGELFF.